A selection of T cell receptor beta chains follows, all from one sample in a study of molecular identifiers for immune sequencing clone quantification. In TCRdb, the PCR reads were re-called with MiXCR into one record per CDR3 protein. The sample has just under 650,000 distinct CDR3 sequences, about 20% seen once. The sample comprised naive CD8+ T cells from blood, with Jurkat cell RNA spiked in. These receptors were taken from a human donor in good health. Some libraries in this study had Jurkat cell RNA spiked in. Both conserved end residues are part of each CDR3. The D gene is left open where the match is weak. Only part of the rows carry a size: once, few, many, or a class if the clone is expanded.

TRBJ2-1 | 18 | TRBV20-1 | few | NA | CSARDRGWETGAPGEQFF | TGCAGTGCTAGAGACAGGGGTTGGGAGACGGGAGCACCGGGAGAGCAGTTCTTC
TRBJ1-3 | 18 | TRBV9 | many | TRBD1 | CASSPAGTGILSGNTIYF | TGTGCCAGCAGCCCCGCGGGGACAGGGATCCTCTCTGGAAACACCATATATTTT
TRBJ1-6 | 15 | TRBV19 | NA | NA | CASSIDGGLSSPLHF | TGTGCCAGTAGTATTGATGGGGGCTTGAGTTCACCCCTCCACTTT
TRBJ1-6 | 12 | TRBV20-1 | many | NA | CSAREQTDPLHF | TGCAGTGCTAGAGAGCAGACAGATCCCCTCCACTTT
TRBJ2-7 | 13 | TRBV14 | few | NA | CASSHSNRYEQYF | TGTGCCAGCAGCCATAGTAATCGCTACGAGCAGTACTTC
TRBJ2-1 | 12 | TRBV2 | few | NA | CASSGLVGEQFF | TGTGCCAGCAGCGGACTGGTCGGTGAGCAGTTCTTC
TRBJ2-1 | 16 | TRBV6-5 | NA | TRBD1 | CASSYTPGQVFDEQVF | TGTGCCAGCAGTTACACCCCGGGACAGGTCTTCGATGAGCAGGTCTTC
TRBJ1-2 | 15 | TRBV20-1 | many | TRBD1 | CSAPAVGQGDYGYTF | TGCAGTGCTCCCGCCGTGGGACAGGGCGACTATGGCTACACCTTC
TRBJ1-2 | 12 | TRBV12-3/TRBV12-4 | few | NA | CASSPGVIGYTF | TGTGCCAGCAGTCCAGGGGTGATTGGCTACACCTTC
TRBJ1-5 | 16 | TRBV6-2/TRBV6-3 | many | NA | CASSYLDRPEILPQHF | TGTGCCAGCAGCTACCTGGACCGACCCGAAATTCTGCCCCAGCATTTT
TRBJ2-3 | 12 | TRBV20-1 | few | NA | CSASRITDTQYF | TGCAGTGCTAGTCGAATCACAGATACGCAGTATTTT
TRBJ2-1 | 19 | TRBV24-1 | many | NA | CATSDGTTGIVRRDNEQFF | TGTGCCACCAGTGACGGGACCACAGGTATCGTCCGTCGGGACAATGAGCAGTTCTTC
TRBJ1-1 | 13 | TRBV12-5 | many | NA | CASGRSQNTEAFF | TGTGCTAGTGGCCGCTCTCAGAACACTGAAGCTTTCTTT
TRBJ2-1 | 14 | TRBV2 | many | NA | CASREGSSYNEQFF | TGTGCCAGCCGCGAAGGGAGCTCCTACAATGAGCAGTTCTTC
TRBJ2-3 | 17 | TRBV15 | many | NA | CATSRDLWAGGTDTQYF | TGTGCCACCAGCAGAGATCTTTGGGCAGGGGGCACAGATACGCAGTATTTT
TRBJ1-4 | 15 | TRBV7-9 | many | TRBD1 | CASSQRTGANEKLFF | TGTGCCAGCAGCCAAAGGACAGGGGCTAATGAAAAACTGTTTTTT
TRBJ1-5 | 13 | TRBV19 | NA | NA | CASSIWEYQPQHF | TGTGCCAGTAGTATCTGGGAATATCAGCCCCAGCATTTT
TRBJ2-1 | 15 | TRBV6-2/TRBV6-3 | NA | NA | CASSYGTGAYNEQFF | TGTGCCAGCAGTTACGGGACCGGGGCCTACAATGAGCAGTTCTTC
TRBJ2-7 | 15 | TRBV20-1 | few | TRBD2 | CSAERLAGVINEQYF | TGCAGTGCTGAAAGACTAGCGGGAGTAATAAACGAGCAGTACTTC
TRBJ2-7 | 13 | TRBV5-6 | NA | NA | CASSFGVSYGQYF | TGTGCCAGCAGCTTTGGGGTTTCCTACGGGCAGTACTTC
TRBJ1-2 | 16 | TRBV3-1 | once | NA | CASGRSGGYANYGYTF | TGTGCCAGCGGTCGATCGGGGGGCTACGCTAACTATGGCTACACCTTC
TRBJ2-7 | 11 | TRBV4-2 | many | NA | CASSHGGEQYF | TGTGCCAGCAGCCATGGGGGCGAGCAGTACTTC
TRBJ2-1 | 13 | TRBV27 | many | NA | CASTWQGSHEQFF | TGTGCCAGCACCTGGCAGGGGAGCCATGAGCAGTTCTTC